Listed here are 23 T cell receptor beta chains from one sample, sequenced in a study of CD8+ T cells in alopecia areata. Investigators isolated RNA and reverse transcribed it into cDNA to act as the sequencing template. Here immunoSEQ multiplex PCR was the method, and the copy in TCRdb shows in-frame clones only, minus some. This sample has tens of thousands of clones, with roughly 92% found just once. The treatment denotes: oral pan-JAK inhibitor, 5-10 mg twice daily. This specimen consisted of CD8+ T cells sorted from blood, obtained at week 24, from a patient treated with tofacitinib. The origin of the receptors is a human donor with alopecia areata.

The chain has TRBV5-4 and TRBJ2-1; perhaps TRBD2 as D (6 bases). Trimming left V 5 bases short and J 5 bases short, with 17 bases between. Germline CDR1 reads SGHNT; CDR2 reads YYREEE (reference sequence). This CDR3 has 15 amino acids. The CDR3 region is CASSPRDSYHNEQFF. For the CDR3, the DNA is TGTGCCAGCAGTCCTCGGGACTCCTACCACAATGAGCAGTTCTTC.

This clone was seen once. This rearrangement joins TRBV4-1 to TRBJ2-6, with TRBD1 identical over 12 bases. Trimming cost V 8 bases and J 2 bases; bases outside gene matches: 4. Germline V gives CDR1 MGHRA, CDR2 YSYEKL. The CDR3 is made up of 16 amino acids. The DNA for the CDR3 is TGCGCCAGCGGGGGACAGGGGGCAGCTGGGGCCAACGTCCTGACTTTC. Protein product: CASGGQGAAGANVLTF.

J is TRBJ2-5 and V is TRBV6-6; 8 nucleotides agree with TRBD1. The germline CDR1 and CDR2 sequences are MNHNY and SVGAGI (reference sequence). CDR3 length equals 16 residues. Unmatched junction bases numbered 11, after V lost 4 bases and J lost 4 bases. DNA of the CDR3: TGTGCCAGCAGTTCGCCGAGGACAGGGAAGGGAGAGACCCAGTACTTC. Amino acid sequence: CASSSPRTGKGETQYF.

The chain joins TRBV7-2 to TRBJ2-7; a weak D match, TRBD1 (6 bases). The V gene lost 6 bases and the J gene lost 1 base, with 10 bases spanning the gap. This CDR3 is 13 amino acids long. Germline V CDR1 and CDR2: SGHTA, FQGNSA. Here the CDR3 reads CASRTQGSYEQYF. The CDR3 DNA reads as TGTGCCAGCAGGACACAGGGTTCCTACGAGCAGTACTTC.

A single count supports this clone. The CDR3 nucleotides read TGCGCCAGCAGCCAAGATAACGGACAGGGCTTTCGAGAGCAGTTCTTC. Its protein is CASSQDNGQGFREQFF. V usage is TRBV4-1 and J usage is TRBJ2-1; 8 nucleotides line up with TRBD1. Germline loops: CDR1 MGHRA, CDR2 YSYEKL. J was trimmed by 10 bases and V by 0 bases; bases with no gene match: 11. The CDR3 is 16 amino acids.

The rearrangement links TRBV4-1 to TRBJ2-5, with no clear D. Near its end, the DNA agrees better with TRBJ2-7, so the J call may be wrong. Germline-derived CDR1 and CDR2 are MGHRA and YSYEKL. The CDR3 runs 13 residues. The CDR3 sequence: CASSPQGFYEQYF. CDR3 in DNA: TGCGCCAGCAGCCCCCAAGGCTTCTACGAGCAGTACTTC.

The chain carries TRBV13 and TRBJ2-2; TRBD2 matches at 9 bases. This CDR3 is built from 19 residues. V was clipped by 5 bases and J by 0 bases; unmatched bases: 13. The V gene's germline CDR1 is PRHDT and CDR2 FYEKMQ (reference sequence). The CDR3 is CASSPSLVLAGPNTGELFF. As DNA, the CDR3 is TGTGCCAGCAGCCCCTCCTTAGTCCTAGCGGGACCGAACACCGGGGAGCTGTTTTTT. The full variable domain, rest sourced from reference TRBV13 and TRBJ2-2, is AAGVIQSPRHLIKEKRETATLKCYPIPRHDTVYWYQQGPGQDPQFLISFYEKMQSDKGSIPDRFSAQQFSDYHSELNMSSLELGDSALYFCASSPSLVLAGPNTGELFFGEGSRLTVL.

CDR3 bases: TGTGCCAGCAGCTTGTGGACAGTCACTGAAGCTTTCTTT. It yields the protein CASSLWTVTEAFF. The J gene is TRBJ1-1, the V gene TRBV5-5; TRBD1 is a possible D gene (6 bases). V lost 1 base, J lost 4 bases, and 8 bases lay in between. This CDR3 is built from 13 residues. Germline CDR1 SGHKS, CDR2 YYEKEE (reference sequence).

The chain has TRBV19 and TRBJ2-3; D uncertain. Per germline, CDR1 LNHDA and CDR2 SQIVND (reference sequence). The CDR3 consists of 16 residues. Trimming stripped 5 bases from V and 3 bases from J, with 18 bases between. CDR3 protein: CASSLAGPPATDTQYF. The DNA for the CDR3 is TGTGCCAGTAGTTTGGCCGGGCCCCCGGCTACAGATACGCAGTATTTT.

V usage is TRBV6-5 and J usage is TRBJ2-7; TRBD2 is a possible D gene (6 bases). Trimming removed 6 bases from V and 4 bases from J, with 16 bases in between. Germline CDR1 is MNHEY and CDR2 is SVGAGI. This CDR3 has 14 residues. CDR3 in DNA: TGTGCCAGCAGGGCGGATTCAGGAGGGTACGAGCAGTACTTC. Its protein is CASRADSGGYEQYF.

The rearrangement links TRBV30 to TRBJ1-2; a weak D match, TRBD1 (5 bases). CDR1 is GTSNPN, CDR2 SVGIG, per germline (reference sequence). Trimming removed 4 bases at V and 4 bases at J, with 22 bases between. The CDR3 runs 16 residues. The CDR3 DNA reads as TGTGCCTGGAATCGGGAGCCAGCGGGGGGACCCTATGGCTACACCTTC. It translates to CAWNREPAGGPYGYTF.

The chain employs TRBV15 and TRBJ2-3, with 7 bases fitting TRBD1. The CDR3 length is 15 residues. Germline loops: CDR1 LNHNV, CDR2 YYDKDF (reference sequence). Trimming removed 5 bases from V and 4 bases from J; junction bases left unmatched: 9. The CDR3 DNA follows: TGTGCCACCAGCCCTCCGGGACAGCATTCAGATACGCAGTATTTT. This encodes CATSPPGQHSDTQYF.

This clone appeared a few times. The CDR3 coding sequence is TGTGCCTGGACTAAGTTCTTGAACACTGAAGCTTTCTTT. It translates to CAWTKFLNTEAFF. This chain connects TRBV30 to TRBJ1-1; D not certain. The CDR3 runs 13 residues. Germline-derived CDR1 and CDR2 are GTSNPN and SVGIG (reference sequence). V lost 4 bases and J 0 bases, leaving 9 bases between the germline ends.

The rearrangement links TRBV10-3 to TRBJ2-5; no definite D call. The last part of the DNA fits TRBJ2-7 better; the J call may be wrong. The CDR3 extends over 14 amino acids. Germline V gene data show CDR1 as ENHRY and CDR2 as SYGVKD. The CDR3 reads CAISGRTETYEQYF. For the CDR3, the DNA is TGTGCCATCAGTGGAAGGACGGAAACCTACGAGCAGTACTTC.

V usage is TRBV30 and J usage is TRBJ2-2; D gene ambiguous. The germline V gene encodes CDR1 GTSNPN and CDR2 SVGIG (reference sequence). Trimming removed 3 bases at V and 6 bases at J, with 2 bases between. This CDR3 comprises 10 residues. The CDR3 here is CAWRAGELFF. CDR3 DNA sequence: TGTGCCTGGAGGGCCGGGGAGCTGTTTTTT.

Here the CDR3 DNA reads TGTGCCAGCTCACCAACCTTCCAAGAGACCCAGTACTTC. This gives the protein CASSPTFQETQYF. The rearrangement uses TRBV18 and TRBJ2-5; D is undetermined. The CDR3 covers 13 residues. V was pared by 2 bases and J by 1 base, with 5 bases between. Germline values: CDR1 KGHSH, CDR2 LQKENI.

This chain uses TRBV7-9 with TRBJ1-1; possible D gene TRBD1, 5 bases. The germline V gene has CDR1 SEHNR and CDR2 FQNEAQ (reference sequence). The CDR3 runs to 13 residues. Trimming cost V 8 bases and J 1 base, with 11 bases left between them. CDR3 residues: CASDETENTEAFF. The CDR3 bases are TGTGCCAGCGATGAGACAGAGAACACTGAAGCTTTCTTT.

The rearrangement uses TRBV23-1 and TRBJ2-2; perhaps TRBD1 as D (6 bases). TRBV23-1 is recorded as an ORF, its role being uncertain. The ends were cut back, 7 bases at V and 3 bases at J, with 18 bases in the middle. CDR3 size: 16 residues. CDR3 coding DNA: TGCGCCAGCACCAAACTGGGGGCTCGGGACACCGGGGAGCTGTTTTTT. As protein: CASTKLGARDTGELFF.

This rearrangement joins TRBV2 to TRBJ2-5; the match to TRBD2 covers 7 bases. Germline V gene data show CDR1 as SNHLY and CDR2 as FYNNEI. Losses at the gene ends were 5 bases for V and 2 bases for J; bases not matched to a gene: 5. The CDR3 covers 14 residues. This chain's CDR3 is CASSQRTRQETQYF. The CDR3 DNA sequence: TGTGCCAGCAGTCAAAGGACTAGGCAAGAGACCCAGTACTTC.

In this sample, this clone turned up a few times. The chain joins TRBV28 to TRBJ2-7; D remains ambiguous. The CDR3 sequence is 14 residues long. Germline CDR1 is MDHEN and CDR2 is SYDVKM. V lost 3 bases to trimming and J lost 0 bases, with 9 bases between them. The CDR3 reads CASSFGGTSYEQYF. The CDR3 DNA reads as TGTGCCAGCAGTTTTGGCGGCACCTCCTACGAGCAGTACTTC.

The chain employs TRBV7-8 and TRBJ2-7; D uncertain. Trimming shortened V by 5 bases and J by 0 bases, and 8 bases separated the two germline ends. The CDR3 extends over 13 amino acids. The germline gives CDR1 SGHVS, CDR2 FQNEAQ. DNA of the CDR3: TGTGCCAGCAGCCCGGAAAGCTCCTACGAGCAGTACTTC. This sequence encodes CASSPESSYEQYF.

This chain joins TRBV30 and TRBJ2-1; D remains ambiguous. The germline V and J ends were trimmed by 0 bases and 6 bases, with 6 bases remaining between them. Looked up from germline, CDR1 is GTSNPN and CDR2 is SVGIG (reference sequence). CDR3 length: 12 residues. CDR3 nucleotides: TGTGCCTGGAGTGTACAAAGCAATGAGCAGTTCTTC. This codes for CAWSVQSNEQFF. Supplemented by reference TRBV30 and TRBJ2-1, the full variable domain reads SQTIHQWPATLVQPVGSPLSLECTVEGTSNPNLYWYRQAAGRGLQLLFYSVGIGQISSEVPQNLSASRPQDRQFILSSKKLLLSDSGFYLCAWSVQSNEQFFGPGTRLTVL.

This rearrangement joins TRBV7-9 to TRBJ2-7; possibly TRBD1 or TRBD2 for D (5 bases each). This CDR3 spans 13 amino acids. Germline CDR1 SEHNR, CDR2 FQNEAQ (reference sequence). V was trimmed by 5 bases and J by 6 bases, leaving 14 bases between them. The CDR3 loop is CASSPPGGAEQYF. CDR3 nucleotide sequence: TGTGCCAGCAGCCCCCCTGGGGGAGCCGAGCAGTACTTC. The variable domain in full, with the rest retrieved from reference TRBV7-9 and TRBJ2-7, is DTGVSQNPRHKITKRGQNVTFRCDPISEHNRLYWYRQTLGQGPEFLTYFQNEAQLEKSRLLSDRFSAERPKGSFSTLEIQRTEQGDSAMYLCASSPPGGAEQYFGPGTRLTVT.